The rows below give T cell receptor beta chains drawn from one sample of a study of T cells after yellow fever vaccination. TCRdb re-called the 5' RACE reads through MiXCR, storing one row per CDR3 protein. The sample shows about 220,000 distinct CDR3 sequences, approximately 3% of them seen only once. The source material was CD4+ T cells sorted from PBMCs, sampled 10 days after the yellow fever booster vaccination. The source of these receptors is a man in his late teens or twenties who received the YFV17D yellow fever vaccine. The CDR3 runs from the conserved cysteine through the conserved F or W. The D gene is left open where the match is weak. Where a row states a size, it is once, few, many or the class of an expanded clone; other rows omit it.

>.|TRBJ1-1|TRBV10-2|.
TGCGCCAGCAGTCTGCTGTTGCGGAACACTGAAGCTTTCTTT
CASSLLLRNTEAFF
>many|TRBJ2-5|TRBV9|.
TGTGCCAGCAGCGCAAGGGGGGTAGTCCAAGAGACCCAGTACTTC
CASSARGVVQETQYF
>many|TRBJ1-2|TRBV7-9|.
TGTGCCAGCAGCTCCCTAGACACGATTCTCGGCTACACCTTC
CASSSLDTILGYTF
>few|TRBJ1-5|TRBV9|.
TGTGCCAGCAGCGTGGGAGTCGGCAATCAGCCCCAGCATTTT
CASSVGVGNQPQHF
>many|TRBJ1-1|TRBV6-2/TRBV6-3|.
TGTGCCAGCTATAGAAGTTTGAACACTGAAGCTTTCTTT
CASYRSLNTEAFF
>few|TRBJ2-2|TRBV7-2|.
TGTGCCAGCAAAAAACCGGGAGCTAACACCGGGGAGCTGTTTTTT
CASKKPGANTGELFF
>few|TRBJ2-7|TRBV18|.
TGTGCCAGCTCACCTCTCGCGGGGGCTAGGTACGAGCAGTACTTC
CASSPLAGARYEQYF
>many|TRBJ2-5|TRBV12-3/TRBV12-4|.
TGTGCCAGCTCCGTCAGGGGCGGGGAGACCCAGTACTTC
CASSVRGGETQYF
>many|TRBJ1-5|TRBV5-8|TRBD1
TGTGCCAGCAGCATCGGACAGGGAGGGCAGCCCCAGCATTTT
CASSIGQGGQPQHF
>many|TRBJ2-1|TRBV4-2|.
TGTGCCAGCAGCCAAGACGTAGTTGCCGACAATGAGCAGTTCTTC
CASSQDVVADNEQFF
>.|TRBJ1-5|TRBV28|.
TGTGCCAGCAGACCCGGGACATTCGTTTTGGCCCAGCATTTT
CASRPGTFVLAQHF
>many|TRBJ1-4|TRBV5-4|TRBD1
TGTGCCAGCAGCTCCCGACAGGGACCTAATGAAAAACTGTTTTTT
CASSSRQGPNEKLFF
>many|TRBJ2-5|TRBV12-3/TRBV12-4|.
TGTGCCAGCAGTTTTCTGCGGGGTGATCAAGAGACCCAGTACTTC
CASSFLRGDQETQYF
>few|TRBJ2-3|TRBV4-2|.
TGTGCCAGCAGCCAAGAGGGGGGTCTAACAGATACGCAGTATTTT
CASSQEGGLTDTQYF
>many|TRBJ2-2|TRBV4-1|.
TGCGCCAGCAGCCAAGAAGGCTTTGGAACGACCGGGGAGCTGTTTTTT
CASSQEGFGTTGELFF
>few|TRBJ1-2|TRBV5-4|TRBD1
TGTGCCAGCAGCGGAGGGGACAGAGTTAACTATGGCTACACCTTC
CASSGGDRVNYGYTF
>many|TRBJ2-3|TRBV6-2/TRBV6-3|TRBD2
TGTGCCAGCAGGTCAGCGGGGGATACGCAGTATTTT
CASRSAGDTQYF
>many|TRBJ2-7|TRBV7-2|TRBD1
TGTGCCAGCAGCTTAGAAAGGGACAGGGTTTACGAGCAGTACTTC
CASSLERDRVYEQYF
>many|TRBJ1-3|TRBV7-9|.
TGTGCCAGCAGCACCAGGGTACCCTCTGGAAACACCATATATTTT
CASSTRVPSGNTIYF
>many|TRBJ2-1|TRBV5-1|.
TGCGCCAGCAGCTTGGCCCCCCGCTACAATGAGCAGTTCTTC
CASSLAPRYNEQFF
>few|TRBJ2-5|TRBV5-1|.
TGCGCCAGCAGCTGGACTTGGGGCTCGGAGACCCAGTACTTC
CASSWTWGSETQYF
>few|TRBJ1-2|TRBV29-1|.
TGCAGCGTTGAGCAGTACGAGACAGGATCGGGGGGCTACACCTTC
CSVEQYETGSGGYTF
>.|TRBJ2-3|TRBV10-3|TRBD2
TGTGCCATCAGTGAGTCGATGGGGCGGGGGTCAAATACGCAGTATTTT
CAISESMGRGSNTQYF
>few|TRBJ1-5|TRBV6-2/TRBV6-3|.
TGTGCCAGCGGCGGACAGAATCAGCCCCAGCATTTT
CASGGQNQPQHF
>few|TRBJ2-3|TRBV5-1|TRBD1
TGCGCCAGCAGCTCTGGGGCAGGGGGTACCATAGATACGCAGTATTTT
CASSSGAGGTIDTQYF
>many|TRBJ2-5|TRBV7-8|TRBD1
TGTGCCAGCAGCAACCGGGGGACAGGGTCACAAGAGACCCAGTACTTC
CASSNRGTGSQETQYF
>few|TRBJ2-5|TRBV2|.
TGTGCCAGCAGTGATGGTGTTTCCGAGACCCAGTACTTC
CASSDGVSETQYF
>many|TRBJ2-2|TRBV20-1|.
TGCAGTGCTAGAGGGCCTGCTCCGCCCACCGGGGAGCTGTTTTTT
CSARGPAPPTGELFF
>many|TRBJ2-4|TRBV13|.
TGTGCCAGCAGCGCCCGCCAGTCCAAAAACATTCAGTACTTC
CASSARQSKNIQYF
>many|TRBJ1-1|TRBV5-1|.
TGCGCCAGCAGGCCCCTGGGTTCGTACACTGAAGCTTTCTTT
CASRPLGSYTEAFF
>.|TRBJ2-3|TRBV20-1|TRBD2
TGCAGTGCTGGTGGCGGGGGGGCCGTAGATACGCAGTATTTT
CSAGGGGAVDTQYF
>.|TRBJ1-2|TRBV20-1|TRBD1
TGCAGTGCTCTCCGGACAGGCACGGGCTATGGCTACACCTTC
CSALRTGTGYGYTF
>.|TRBJ2-1|TRBV29-1|.
TGCAGCGTTGGCGACTATACCTACAATGAGCAGTTCTTC
CSVGDYTYNEQFF
>few|TRBJ1-3|TRBV5-1|.
TGCGCCAGCAGCTTGACCGCGGGGGGAAACACCATATATTTT
CASSLTAGGNTIYF
>many|TRBJ1-1|TRBV30|TRBD1
TGTGCCTGGAGTGTACTACAGGGGTTGGCTTTCTTT
CAWSVLQGLAFF
>.|TRBJ1-5|TRBV20-1|.
TGCAGTGCTAGAGCTTTTAATCAGCCCCAGCATTTT
CSARAFNQPQHF
>.|TRBJ2-7|TRBV19|TRBD1
TGTGCCAGTAGCCCCACAGGGGTAACGAACGAGCAGTACTTC
CASSPTGVTNEQYF
>.|TRBJ1-2|TRBV18|TRBD1
TGTGCCAGCTCAACGAGGACAGGGGGCGCCGATGGCTACACCTTC
CASSTRTGGADGYTF
>.|TRBJ2-5|TRBV6-1|.
TGTGCCAGCAGTGGACTAGTGAAGACCCAGTACTTC
CASSGLVKTQYF
>many|TRBJ2-1|TRBV3-2|.
TGTGCCAGCAGCACGGGTTGGAGTGAGCAGTTCTTC
CASSTGWSEQFF
>many|TRBJ1-2|TRBV4-3|.
TGCGCCAGCAGCCAAGTCCTGAGACAGGTAGCTGCTGGCTACACCTTC
CASSQVLRQVAAGYTF
>.|TRBJ2-7|TRBV20-1|.
TGCAGTGCTAGAGATCTGGTGGGGGGAAGCTACGAGCAGTACTTC
CSARDLVGGSYEQYF
>many|TRBJ1-1|TRBV10-3|.
TGTGCCATCAGTACCAGGGGTTCGCTGGCCACTGAAGCTTTCTTT
CAISTRGSLATEAFF
>many|TRBJ1-1|TRBV7-3|.
TGTGCCAGCAGCTTAATGGGGGTCGGGGCTGAAGCTTTCTTT
CASSLMGVGAEAFF
>many|TRBJ2-3|TRBV20-1|.
TGCAGTGCTAGAACGAATAGCGCGGGAGATACGCAGTATTTT
CSARTNSAGDTQYF